This T cell receptor beta chain originates from a study of shared clonotypes between healthy human individuals. Study-wide results and limits: Enrolling few donors narrowed the genetic and exposure-history diversity that was represented. Clonotype sharing among donors was expected to depend on sequencing depth.

V lost 1 base to trimming and J lost 4 bases, with 18 bases between them. The CDR3 sequence is 17 residues long. Germline V gives CDR1 MGHDK, CDR2 SYGVNS. Sequencing was at deep level. DNA from unsorted PBMC was sequenced on ten immunoSEQ deep assay plates. The data were produced by immunoSEQ multiplex PCR, yet TCRdb's version contains in-frame clones alone and is incomplete. The sample gives about 480,000 clones, around 79% of which show up once; approximately 13% is in the top ten. This clone was detected only once. No antigen is known for it. Sequencing used PBMCs. V is TRBV25-1 and J is TRBJ2-3; weak D call: TRBD2 (6 bases). This TCR was recovered from a woman aged 40 to 50 in good health. Some clones in this sample may be carry-over from other donors' samples. The CDR3 loop is CASSESTSTLGPDTQYF. The CDR3 nucleotides are TGTGCCAGCAGTGAATCCACTAGCACCCTGGGGCCAGATACGCAGTATTTT.